This T cell receptor beta chain was observed in a study of blood T cell repertoires in COVID-19. Looking at the study overall: The United States, Italy and Spain were the sources of the acute and convalescent COVID-19 samples. T cells, B-cell-depleted T cells, or PBMCs supplied cDNA or gDNA.

Germline V CDR1 and CDR2: LNHDA, SQIVND (reference sequence). The CDR3 runs 13 residues. Trimming removed 4 bases at V and 4 bases at J, with 10 bases between. As originally analysed: Researchers report that nucleated cell counts were estimated from reference gene primer amplification. Sequencing was performed with immunoSEQ multiplex PCR; in TCRdb, only in-frame clones are kept and a portion is missing. The V and J calls and clone size are taken from that table; D and trimming were inferred from the DNA. This table holds fewer than 200,000 clones, just under 95% found once. This clone was recorded only once.

V gene TRBV19 combines with J gene TRBJ1-2; possible D gene TRBD1, 6 bases. This TCR was recovered from a woman aged 50 to 65 with acute or convalescent COVID-19. Sample: peripheral blood. Written as DNA, the CDR3 is TGTGCCAGTAGTACGGGGACATCCTATGGCTACACCTTC. As protein: CASSTGTSYGYTF.